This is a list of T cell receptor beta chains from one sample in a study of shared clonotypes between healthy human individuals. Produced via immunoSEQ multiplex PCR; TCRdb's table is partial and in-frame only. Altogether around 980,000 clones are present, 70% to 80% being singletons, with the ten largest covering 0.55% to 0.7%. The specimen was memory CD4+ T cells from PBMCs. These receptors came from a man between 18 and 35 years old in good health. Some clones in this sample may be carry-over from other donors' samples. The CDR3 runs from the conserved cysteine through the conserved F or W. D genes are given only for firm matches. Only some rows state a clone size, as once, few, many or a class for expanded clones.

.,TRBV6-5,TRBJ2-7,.,CASSYSGTYEQYF,TGTGCCAGCAGTTACTCAGGGACCTACGAGCAGTACTTC
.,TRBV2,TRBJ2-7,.,CASTQTGFRGEQYF,TGTGCCAGCACCCAGACAGGTTTTCGGGGTGAGCAGTACTTC
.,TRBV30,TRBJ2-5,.,CAWSVMGAQETQYF,TGTGCCTGGAGTGTAATGGGGGCACAAGAGACCCAGTACTTC
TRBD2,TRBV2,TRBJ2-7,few,CASSAMGLAGGPSSYF,TGTGCCAGCAGTGCTATGGGACTAGCGGGAGGGCCTAGCTCGTACTTC
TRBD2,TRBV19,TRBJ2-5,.,CASSILGGRAQETQYF,TGTGCCAGTAGTATATTAGGCGGGAGGGCCCAAGAGACCCAGTACTTC
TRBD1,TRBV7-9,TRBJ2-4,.,CASSLGDRDIQYF,TGTGCCAGCAGCTTAGGGGACAGAGACATTCAGTACTTC
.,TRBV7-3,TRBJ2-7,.,CASSLTFRASPYEQYF,TGTGCCAGCAGCTTAACCTTTAGAGCTAGTCCCTACGAGCAGTACTTC
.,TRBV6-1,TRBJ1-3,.,CASRADGYSGNTIYF,TGTGCCAGCAGAGCTGACGGATACTCTGGAAACACCATATATTTT
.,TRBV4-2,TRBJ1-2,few,CASSQGNYGYTF,TGTGCCAGCAGCCAGGGTAACTATGGCTACACCTTC
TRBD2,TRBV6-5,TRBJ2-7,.,CASRLGLAETYEQYF,TGTGCCAGCAGACTAGGACTAGCGGAAACCTACGAGCAGTACTTC
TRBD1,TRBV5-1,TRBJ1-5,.,CASSLTGDSNQPQHF,TGCGCCAGCAGCTTGACAGGGGATAGCAATCAGCCCCAGCATTTT
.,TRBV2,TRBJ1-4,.,CASISQKGFEKLFF,TGTGCCAGCATTTCCCAAAAGGGTTTTGAAAAACTGTTTTTT
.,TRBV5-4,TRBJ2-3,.,CASSSDSYLSTDTQYF,TGTGCCAGCAGCTCAGACAGCTACCTGAGCACAGATACGCAGTATTTT
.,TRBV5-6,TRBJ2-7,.,CASSFGEVYEQYF,TGTGCCAGCAGCTTTGGTGAGGTTTACGAGCAGTACTTC
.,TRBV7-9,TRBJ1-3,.,CASSLVGGGSGNTIYF,TGTGCCAGCAGCTTAGTAGGCGGGGGCAGTGGAAACACCATATATTTT
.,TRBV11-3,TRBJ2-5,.,CASSLRLRRGETQYF,TGTGCCAGCAGCCTCCGTTTGAGGCGAGGGGAGACCCAGTACTTC
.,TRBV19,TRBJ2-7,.,CASSPPIGPYEQYF,TGTGCCAGTAGTCCCCCGATCGGGCCCTACGAGCAGTACTTC
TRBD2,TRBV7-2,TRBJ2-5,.,CASSSKRTSGREETQYF,TGTGCCAGCAGCTCGAAACGGACTAGCGGGAGGGAAGAGACCCAGTACTTC
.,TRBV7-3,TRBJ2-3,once,CASSPRTVSTDTQYF,TGTGCCAGCAGCCCCAGGACAGTCAGCACAGATACGCAGTATTTT
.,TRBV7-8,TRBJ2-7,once,CASSTNEQYF,TGTGCCAGCAGCACCAACGAGCAGTACTTC
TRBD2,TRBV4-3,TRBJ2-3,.,CASSQEPAGERTDTQYF,TGCGCCAGCAGCCAAGAGCCCGCGGGGGAGCGCACAGATACGCAGTATTTT
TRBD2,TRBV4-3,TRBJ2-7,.,CASSQEGLAGGYEQYF,TGCGCCAGCAGCCAAGAAGGACTAGCGGGAGGGTACGAGCAGTACTTC
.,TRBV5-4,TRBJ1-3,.,CASSSRDSGNTIYF,TGTGCCAGCAGCTCCAGGGACTCTGGAAACACCATATATTTT
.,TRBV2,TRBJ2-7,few,CASKQSYEQYF,TGTGCCAGCAAACAGTCCTACGAGCAGTACTTC
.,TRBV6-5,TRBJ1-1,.,CASSYGSMNTEAFF,TGTGCCAGCAGTTACGGCTCCATGAACACTGAAGCTTTCTTT
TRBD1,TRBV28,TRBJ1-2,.,CASSTGATPPYGYTF,TGTGCCAGCAGTACAGGGGCGACCCCACCCTATGGCTACACCTTC
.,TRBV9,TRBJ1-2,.,CASSGASYGYTF,TGTGCCAGCAGCGGGGCGAGTTATGGCTACACCTTC
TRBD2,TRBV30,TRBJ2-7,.,CAWSGTSGRASYEQYF,TGTGCCTGGAGTGGGACTAGCGGGAGGGCATCCTACGAGCAGTACTTC
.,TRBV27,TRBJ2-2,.,CASSFFDSLETGELFF,TGTGCCAGCAGTTTCTTCGACAGTCTTGAAACCGGGGAGCTGTTTTTT
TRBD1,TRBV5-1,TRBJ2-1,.,CASSLQGANEQFF,TGCGCCAGCAGCTTACAGGGGGCCAATGAGCAGTTCTTC
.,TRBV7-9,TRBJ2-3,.,CAFRDSSTDTQYF,TGTGCCTTCAGGGACTCTAGCACAGATACGCAGTATTTT